This entry features one T cell receptor (beta chain) sequence. This entry is derived from a study of preoperative IRX-2 immunotherapy in early breast cancer. Repertoires were generated with immunoSEQ multiplex PCR, while TCRdb's copy carries only in-frame clones and drops some. The sample has approximately 20,000 clones, around four fifths seen once. The V gene lost 6 bases and the J gene lost 2 bases, with 16 bases spanning the gap. The length of the CDR3 is 15 residues. Germline loops: CDR1 LNHDA, CDR2 SQIVND (reference sequence). Treatment here: preoperative locoregional IRX-2 cytokine immunotherapy. Samples came from a phase Ib trial of preoperative locoregional IRX-2 cytokine immunotherapy.

The chain is built from TRBV19 and TRBJ1-2; the D gene is possibly TRBD1 (6 bases). Material: lymph node tissue, obtained after IRX-2 immunotherapy. This clonotype was sampled from a human donor with breast cancer. The CDR3 protein is CASRTTQGGNYGYTF. The CDR3 bases are TGTGCCAGTAGGACGACACAGGGAGGAAACTATGGCTACACCTTC. The full variable domain, its missing parts supplied by reference TRBV19 and TRBJ1-2, is DGGITQSPKYLFRKEGQNVTLSCEQNLNHDAMYWYRQDPGQGLRLIYYSQIVNDFQKGDIAEGYSVSREKKESFPLTVTSAQKNPTAFYLCASRTTQGGNYGYTFGSGTRLTVV.